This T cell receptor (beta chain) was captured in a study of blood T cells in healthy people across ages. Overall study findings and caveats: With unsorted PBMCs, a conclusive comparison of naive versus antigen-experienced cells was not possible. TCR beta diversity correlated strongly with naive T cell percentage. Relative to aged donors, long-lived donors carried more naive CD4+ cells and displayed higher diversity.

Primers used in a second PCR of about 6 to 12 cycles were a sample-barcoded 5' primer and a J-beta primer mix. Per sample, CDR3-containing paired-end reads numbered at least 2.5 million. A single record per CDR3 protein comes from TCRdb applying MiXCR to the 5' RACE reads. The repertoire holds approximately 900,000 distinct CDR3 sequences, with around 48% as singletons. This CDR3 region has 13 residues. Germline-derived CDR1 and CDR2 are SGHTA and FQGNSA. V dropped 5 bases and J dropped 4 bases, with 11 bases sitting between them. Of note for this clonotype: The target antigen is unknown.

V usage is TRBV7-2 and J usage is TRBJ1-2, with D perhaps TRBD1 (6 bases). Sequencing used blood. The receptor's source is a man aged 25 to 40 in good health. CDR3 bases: TGTGCCAGCAGCGTAATAGGGGGCTATGGCTACACCTTC. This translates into CASSVIGGYGYTF.